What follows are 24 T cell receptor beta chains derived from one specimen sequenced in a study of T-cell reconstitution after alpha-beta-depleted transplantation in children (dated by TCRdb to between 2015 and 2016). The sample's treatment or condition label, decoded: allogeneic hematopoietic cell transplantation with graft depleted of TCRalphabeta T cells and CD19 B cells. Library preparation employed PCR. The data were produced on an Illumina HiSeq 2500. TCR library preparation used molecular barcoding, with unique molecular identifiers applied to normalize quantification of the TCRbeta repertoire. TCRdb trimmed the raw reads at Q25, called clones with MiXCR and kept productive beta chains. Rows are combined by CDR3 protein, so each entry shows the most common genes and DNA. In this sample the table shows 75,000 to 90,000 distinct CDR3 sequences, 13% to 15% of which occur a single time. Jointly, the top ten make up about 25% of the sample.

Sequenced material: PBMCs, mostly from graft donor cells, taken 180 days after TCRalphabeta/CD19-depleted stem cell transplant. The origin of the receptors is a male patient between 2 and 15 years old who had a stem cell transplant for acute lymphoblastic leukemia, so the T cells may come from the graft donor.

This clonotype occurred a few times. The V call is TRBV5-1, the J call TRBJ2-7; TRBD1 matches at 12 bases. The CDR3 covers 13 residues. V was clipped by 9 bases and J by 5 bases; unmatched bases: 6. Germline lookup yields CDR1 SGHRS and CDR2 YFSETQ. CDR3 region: CANRDRGRHEQYF. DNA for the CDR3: TGCGCCAACCGGGACAGGGGGCGACACGAGCAGTACTTC.

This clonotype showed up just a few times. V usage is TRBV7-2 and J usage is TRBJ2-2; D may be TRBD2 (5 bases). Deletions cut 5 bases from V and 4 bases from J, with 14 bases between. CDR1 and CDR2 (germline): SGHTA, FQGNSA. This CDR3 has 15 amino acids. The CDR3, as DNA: TGTGCCAGCAGCCCCGCGGGCCCTATCACCGGGGAGCTGTTTTTT. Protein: CASSPAGPITGELFF.

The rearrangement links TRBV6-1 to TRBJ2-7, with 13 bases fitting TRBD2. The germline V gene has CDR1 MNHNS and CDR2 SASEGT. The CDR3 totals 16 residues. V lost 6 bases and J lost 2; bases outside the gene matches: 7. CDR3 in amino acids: CASRGTSGTFTYEQYF. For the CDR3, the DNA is TGTGCCAGCAGGGGGACTAGCGGGACATTCACCTACGAGCAGTACTTC.

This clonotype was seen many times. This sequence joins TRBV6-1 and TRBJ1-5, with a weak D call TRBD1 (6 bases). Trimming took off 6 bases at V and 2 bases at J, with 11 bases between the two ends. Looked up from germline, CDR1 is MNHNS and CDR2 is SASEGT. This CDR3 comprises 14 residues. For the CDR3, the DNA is TGTGCCAGCAGCACAACAGGGCGCAATCAGCCCCAGCATTTT. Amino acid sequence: CASSTTGRNQPQHF.

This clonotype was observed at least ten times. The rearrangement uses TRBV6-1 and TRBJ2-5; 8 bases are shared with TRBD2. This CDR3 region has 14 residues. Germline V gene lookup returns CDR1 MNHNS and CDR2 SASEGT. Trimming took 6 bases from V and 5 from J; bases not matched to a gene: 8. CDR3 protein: CASRDTGGRETQYF. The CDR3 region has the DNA TGTGCCAGCAGAGATACGGGGGGGCGTGAGACCCAGTACTTC.

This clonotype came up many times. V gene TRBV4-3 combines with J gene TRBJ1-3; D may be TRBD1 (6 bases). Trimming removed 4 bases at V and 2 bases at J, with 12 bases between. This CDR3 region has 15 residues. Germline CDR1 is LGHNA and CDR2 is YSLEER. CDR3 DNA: TGCGCCAGCAGCCTCGCGACAGGACCTGGAAACACCATATATTTT. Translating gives CASSLATGPGNTIYF.

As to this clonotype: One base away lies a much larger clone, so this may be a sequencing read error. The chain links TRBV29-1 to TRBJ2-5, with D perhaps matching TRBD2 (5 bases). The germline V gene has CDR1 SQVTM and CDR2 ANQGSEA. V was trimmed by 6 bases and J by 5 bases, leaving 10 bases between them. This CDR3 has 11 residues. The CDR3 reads CSVWTDETQYF. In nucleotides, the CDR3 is TGCAGCGTGTGGACTGATGAGACCCAGTACTTC.

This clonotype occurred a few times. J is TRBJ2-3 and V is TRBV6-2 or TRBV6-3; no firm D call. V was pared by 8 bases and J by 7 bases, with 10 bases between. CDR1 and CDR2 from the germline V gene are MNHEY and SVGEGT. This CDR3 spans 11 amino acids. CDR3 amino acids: CASAPGYTQYF. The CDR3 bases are TGTGCCAGCGCGCCCGGCTATACGCAGTATTTT.

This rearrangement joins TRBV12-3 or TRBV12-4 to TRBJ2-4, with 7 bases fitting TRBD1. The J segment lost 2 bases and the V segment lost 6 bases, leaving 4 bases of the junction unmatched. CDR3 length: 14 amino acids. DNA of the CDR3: TGTGCCAGCAGCCAAGGGGGCTCCAAAAACATTCAGTACTTC. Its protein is CASSQGGSKNIQYF.

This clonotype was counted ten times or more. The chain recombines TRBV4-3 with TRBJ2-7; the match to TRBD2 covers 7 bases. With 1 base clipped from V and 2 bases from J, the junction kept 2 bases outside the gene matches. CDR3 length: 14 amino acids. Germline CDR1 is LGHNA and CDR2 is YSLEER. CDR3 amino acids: CASSQGGGPYEQYF. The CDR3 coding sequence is TGCGCCAGCAGCCAAGGGGGAGGGCCCTACGAGCAGTACTTC.

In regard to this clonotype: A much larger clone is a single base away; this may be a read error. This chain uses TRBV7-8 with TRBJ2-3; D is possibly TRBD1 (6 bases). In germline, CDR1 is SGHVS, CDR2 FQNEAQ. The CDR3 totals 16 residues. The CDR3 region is CPSIRGRGGGTDTQYF. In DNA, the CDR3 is TGTCCCAGCATAAGGGGGAGAGGGGGAGGCACAGATACGCAGTATTTT.

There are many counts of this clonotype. This chain's CDR3 is CASSFRREYNEQFF. CDR3 DNA: TGTGCCAGCAGCTTCCGGCGGGAGTACAATGAGCAGTTCTTC. This chain links TRBV7-8 with TRBJ2-1; 7 bases match TRBD2. CDR3 length: 14 residues. Germline-derived CDR1 and CDR2 are SGHVS and FQNEAQ. V shed 3 bases, J shed 4 bases, and the junction held 3 bases outside the gene matches.

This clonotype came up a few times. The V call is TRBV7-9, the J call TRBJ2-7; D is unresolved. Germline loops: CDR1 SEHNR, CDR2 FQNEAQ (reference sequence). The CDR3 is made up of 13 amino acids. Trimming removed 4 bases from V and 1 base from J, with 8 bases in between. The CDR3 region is CASSSGISYEQYF. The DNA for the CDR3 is TGTGCCAGCAGCTCTGGGATATCCTACGAGCAGTACTTC.

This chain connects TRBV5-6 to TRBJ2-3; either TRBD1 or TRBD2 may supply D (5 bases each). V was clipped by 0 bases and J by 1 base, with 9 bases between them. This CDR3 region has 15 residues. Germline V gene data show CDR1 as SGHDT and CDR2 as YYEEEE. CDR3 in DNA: TGTGCCAGCAGCTTGGCCACGGGACGCACAGATACGCAGTATTTT. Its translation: CASSLATGRTDTQYF.

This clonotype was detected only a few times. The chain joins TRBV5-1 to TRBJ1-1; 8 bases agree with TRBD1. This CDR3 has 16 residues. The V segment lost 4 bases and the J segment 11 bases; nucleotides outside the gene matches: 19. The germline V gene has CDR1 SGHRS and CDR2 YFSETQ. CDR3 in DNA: TGCGCCAGCAGCCGGTCCAGGGGGCGCTGGGCAGAAGGGGCTTTCTTT. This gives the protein CASSRSRGRWAEGAFF.

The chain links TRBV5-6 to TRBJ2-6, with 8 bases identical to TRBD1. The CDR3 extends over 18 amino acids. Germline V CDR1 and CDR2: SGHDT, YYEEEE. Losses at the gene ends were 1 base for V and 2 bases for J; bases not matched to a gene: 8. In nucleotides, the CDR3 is TGTGCCAGCAGCTTGATCAGGGGGCGATTCGCTGGGGCCAACGTCCTGACTTTC. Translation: CASSLIRGRFAGANVLTF.

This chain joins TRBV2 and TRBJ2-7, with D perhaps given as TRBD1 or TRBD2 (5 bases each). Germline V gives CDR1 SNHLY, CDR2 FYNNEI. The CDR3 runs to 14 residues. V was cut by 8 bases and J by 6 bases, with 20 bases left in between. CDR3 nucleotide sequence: TGTGCCAGCGGGGAGTCGCAGGGATGGGGCGAGCAGTACTTC. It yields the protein CASGESQGWGEQYF.

CDR3 nucleotide sequence: TGTGCCAGCAGTCGGGGGTCCGGGGAGCTGTTTTTT. As protein: CASSRGSGELFF. The chain has TRBV7-2 and TRBJ2-2; D perhaps matches TRBD2 (6 bases). The germline gives CDR1 SGHTA, CDR2 FQGNSA. The CDR3 covers 12 residues. Between the trimmed V and J ends, which lost 6 bases and 6 bases, there was a span of 8 bases.

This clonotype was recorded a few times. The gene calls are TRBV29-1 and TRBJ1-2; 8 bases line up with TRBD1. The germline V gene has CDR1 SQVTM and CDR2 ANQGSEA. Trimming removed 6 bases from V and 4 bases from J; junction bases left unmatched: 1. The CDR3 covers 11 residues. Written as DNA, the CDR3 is TGCAGCGTCCAGGGGGCCTATGGCTACACCTTC. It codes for CSVQGAYGYTF.

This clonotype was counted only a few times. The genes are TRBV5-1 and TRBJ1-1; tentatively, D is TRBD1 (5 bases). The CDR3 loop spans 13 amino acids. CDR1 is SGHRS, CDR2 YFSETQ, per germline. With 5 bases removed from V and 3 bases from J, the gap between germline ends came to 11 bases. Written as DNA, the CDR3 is TGCGCCAGCAGGGGACGGGTGGACACTGAAGCTTTCTTT. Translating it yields CASRGRVDTEAFF.

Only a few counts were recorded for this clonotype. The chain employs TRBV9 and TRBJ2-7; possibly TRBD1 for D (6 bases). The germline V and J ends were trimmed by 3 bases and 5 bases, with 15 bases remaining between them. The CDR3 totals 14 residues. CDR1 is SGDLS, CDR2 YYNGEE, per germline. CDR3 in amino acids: CASSALDSRDEQYF. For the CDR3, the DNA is TGTGCCAGCAGCGCCTTGGACAGTAGGGACGAGCAGTACTTC.

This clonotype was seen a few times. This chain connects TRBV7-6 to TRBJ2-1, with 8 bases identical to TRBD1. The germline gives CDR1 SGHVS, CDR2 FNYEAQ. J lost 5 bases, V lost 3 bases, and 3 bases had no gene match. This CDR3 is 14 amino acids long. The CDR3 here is CASSFGTGNNEQFF. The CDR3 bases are TGTGCCAGCAGCTTCGGGACAGGCAACAATGAGCAGTTCTTC.

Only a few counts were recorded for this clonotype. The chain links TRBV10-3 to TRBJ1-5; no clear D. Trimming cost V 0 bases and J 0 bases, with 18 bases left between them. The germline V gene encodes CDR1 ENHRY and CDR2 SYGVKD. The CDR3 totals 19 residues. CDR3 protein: CAISESNSPEPNSNQPQHF. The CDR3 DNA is TGTGCCATCAGTGAGTCTAACAGCCCAGAGCCGAATAGCAATCAGCCCCAGCATTTT.

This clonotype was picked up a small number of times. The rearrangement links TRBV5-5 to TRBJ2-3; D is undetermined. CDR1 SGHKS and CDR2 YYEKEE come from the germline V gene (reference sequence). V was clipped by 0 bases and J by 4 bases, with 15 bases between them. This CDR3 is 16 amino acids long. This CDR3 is CASSLATLSFPDTQYF. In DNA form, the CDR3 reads TGTGCCAGCAGCTTGGCAACGCTTTCTTTTCCAGATACGCAGTATTTT. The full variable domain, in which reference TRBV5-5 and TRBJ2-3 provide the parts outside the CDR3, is DAGVTQSPTHLIKTRGQQVTLRCSPISGHKSVSWYQQVLGQGPQFIFQYYEKEERGRGNFPDRFSARQFPNYSSELNVNALLLGDSALYLCASSLATLSFPDTQYFGPGTRLTVL.